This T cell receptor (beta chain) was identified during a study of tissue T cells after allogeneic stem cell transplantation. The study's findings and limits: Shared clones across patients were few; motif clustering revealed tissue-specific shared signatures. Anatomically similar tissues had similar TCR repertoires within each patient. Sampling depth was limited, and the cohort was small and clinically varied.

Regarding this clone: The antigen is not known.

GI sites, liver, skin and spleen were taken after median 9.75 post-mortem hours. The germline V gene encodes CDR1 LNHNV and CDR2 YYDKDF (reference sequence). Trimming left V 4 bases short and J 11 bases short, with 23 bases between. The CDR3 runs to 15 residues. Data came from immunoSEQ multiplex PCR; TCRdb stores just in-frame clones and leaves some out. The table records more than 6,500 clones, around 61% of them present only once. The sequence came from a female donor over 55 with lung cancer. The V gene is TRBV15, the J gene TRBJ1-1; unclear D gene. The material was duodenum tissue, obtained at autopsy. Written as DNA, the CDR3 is TGTGCCACCAGCACGTTCATTCCCGGCGAAAAGGGCGCTTTCTTT. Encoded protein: CATSTFIPGEKGAFF.